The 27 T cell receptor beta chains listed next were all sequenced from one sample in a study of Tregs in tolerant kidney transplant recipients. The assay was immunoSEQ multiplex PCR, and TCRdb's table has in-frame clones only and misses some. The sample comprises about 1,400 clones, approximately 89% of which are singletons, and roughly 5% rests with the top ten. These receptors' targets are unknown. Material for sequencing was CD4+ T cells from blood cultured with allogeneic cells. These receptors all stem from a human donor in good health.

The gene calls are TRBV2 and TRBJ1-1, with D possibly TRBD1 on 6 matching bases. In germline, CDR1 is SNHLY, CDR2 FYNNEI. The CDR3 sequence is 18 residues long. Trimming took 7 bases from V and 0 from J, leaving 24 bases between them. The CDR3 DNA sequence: TGTGCCAGCACCGAAAGGGGGATGGGCTATTACATGAACACTGAAGCTTTCTTT. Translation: CASTERGMGYYMNTEAFF.

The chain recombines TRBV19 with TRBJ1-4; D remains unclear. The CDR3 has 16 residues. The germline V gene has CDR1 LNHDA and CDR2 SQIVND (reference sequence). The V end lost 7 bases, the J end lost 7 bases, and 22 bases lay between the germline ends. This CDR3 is CASKFQSAISAEKLFF. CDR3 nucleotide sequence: TGTGCCAGTAAATTTCAGAGCGCAATATCGGCTGAAAAACTGTTTTTT.

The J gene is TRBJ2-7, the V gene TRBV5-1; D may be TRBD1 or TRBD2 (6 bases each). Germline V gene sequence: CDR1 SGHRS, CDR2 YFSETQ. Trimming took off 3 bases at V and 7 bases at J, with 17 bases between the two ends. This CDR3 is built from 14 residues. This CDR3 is CASSSGAPRAEQYF. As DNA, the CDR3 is TGCGCCAGCAGCTCGGGGGCCCCTCGGGCGGAGCAGTACTTC.

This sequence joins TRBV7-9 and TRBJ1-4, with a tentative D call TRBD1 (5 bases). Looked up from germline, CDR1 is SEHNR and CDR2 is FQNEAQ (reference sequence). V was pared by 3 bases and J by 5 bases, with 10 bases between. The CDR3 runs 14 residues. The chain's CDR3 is CASSFGTGNEKLFF. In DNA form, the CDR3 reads TGTGCCAGCAGCTTCGGAACAGGCAATGAAAAACTGTTTTTT. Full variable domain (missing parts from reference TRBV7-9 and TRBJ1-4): DTGVSQNPRHKITKRGQNVTFRCDPISEHNRLYWYRQTLGQGPEFLTYFQNEAQLEKSRLLSDRFSAERPKGSFSTLEIQRTEQGDSAMYLCASSFGTGNEKLFFGSGTQLSVL.

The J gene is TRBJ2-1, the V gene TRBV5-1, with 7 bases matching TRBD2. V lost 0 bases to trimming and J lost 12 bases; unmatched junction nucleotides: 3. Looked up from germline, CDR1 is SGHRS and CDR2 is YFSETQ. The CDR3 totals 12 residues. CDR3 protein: CASSLEAGRQFF. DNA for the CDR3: TGCGCCAGCAGCTTGGAAGCGGGGAGGCAGTTCTTC.

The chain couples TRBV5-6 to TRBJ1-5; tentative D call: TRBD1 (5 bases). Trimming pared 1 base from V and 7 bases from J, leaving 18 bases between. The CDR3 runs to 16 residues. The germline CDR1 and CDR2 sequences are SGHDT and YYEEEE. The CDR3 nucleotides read TGTGCCAGCAGCTTGAGTGGGAAAACAGGTAGCCAGCCCCAGCATTTT. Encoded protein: CASSLSGKTGSQPQHF.

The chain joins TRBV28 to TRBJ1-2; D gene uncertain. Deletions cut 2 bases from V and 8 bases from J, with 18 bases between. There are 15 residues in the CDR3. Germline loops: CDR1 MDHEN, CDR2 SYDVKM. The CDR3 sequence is CASSLGSGPKRGYTF. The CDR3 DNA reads TGTGCCAGCAGTTTAGGGTCAGGCCCTAAGAGGGGCTACACCTTC.

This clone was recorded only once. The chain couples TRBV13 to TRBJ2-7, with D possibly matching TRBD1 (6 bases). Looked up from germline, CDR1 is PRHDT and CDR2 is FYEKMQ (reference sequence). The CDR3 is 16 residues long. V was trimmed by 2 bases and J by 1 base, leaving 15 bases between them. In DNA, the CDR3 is TGTGCCAGCAGCTTATGGGGGCGGCGACAGTCCTACGAGCAGTACTTC. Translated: CASSLWGRRQSYEQYF.

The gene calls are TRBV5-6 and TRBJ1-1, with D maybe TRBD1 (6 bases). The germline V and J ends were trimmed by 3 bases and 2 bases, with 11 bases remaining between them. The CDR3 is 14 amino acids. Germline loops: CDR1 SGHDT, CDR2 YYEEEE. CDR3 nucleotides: TGTGCCAGCAGCTCCAGGGGTAGAAACACTGAAGCTTTCTTT. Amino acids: CASSSRGRNTEAFF. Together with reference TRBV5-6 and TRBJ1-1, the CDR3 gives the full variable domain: DAGVTQSPTHLIKTRGQQVTLRCSPKSGHDTVSWYQQALGQGPQFIFQYYEEEERQRGNFPDRFSGHQFPNYSSELNVNALLLGDSALYLCASSSRGRNTEAFFGQGTRLTVV.

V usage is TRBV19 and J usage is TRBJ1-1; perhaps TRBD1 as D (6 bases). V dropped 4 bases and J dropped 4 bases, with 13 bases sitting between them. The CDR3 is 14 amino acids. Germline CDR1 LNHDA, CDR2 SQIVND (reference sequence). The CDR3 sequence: CASSRTARGTEAFF. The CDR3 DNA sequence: TGTGCCAGTAGTAGGACAGCAAGGGGCACTGAAGCTTTCTTT.

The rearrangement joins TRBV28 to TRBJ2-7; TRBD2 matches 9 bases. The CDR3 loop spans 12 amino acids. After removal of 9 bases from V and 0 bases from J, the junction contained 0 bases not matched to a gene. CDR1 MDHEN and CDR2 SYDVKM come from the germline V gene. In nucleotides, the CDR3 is TGTGCCAGTAGCGGGGGCTCCTACGAGCAGTACTTC. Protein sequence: CASSGGSYEQYF.

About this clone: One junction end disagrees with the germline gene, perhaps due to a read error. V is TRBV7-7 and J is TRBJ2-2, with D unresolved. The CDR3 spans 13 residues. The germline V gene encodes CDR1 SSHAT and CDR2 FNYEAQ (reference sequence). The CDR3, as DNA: TGTGCTAGCAGCTTACAAGAAACCGGGGAGCTGTTTTTT. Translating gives CASSLQETGELFF. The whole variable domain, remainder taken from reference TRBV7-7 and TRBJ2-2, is GAGVSQSPRYKVTKRGQDVTLRCDPISSHATLYWYQQALGQGPEFLTYFNYEAQPDKSGLPSDRFSAERPEGSISTLTIQRTEQRDSAMYRCASSLQETGELFFGEGSRLTVL.

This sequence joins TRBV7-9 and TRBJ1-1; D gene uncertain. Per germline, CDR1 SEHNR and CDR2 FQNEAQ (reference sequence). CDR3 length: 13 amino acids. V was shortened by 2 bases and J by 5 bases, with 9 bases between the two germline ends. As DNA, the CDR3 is TGTGCCAGCAGCTTAATTGAACAGACTGAAGCTTTCTTT. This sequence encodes CASSLIEQTEAFF.

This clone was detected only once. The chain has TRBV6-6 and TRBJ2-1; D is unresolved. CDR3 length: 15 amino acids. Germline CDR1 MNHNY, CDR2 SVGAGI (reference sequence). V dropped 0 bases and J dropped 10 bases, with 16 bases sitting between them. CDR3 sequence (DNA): TGTGCCAGCAGTTACTCTGGGGTGGGTGAAAAAGAGCAGTTCTTC. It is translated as CASSYSGVGEKEQFF.

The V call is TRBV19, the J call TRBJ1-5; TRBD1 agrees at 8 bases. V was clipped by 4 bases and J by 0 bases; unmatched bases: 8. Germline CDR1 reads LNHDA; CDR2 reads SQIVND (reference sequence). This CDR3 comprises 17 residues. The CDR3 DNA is TGTGCCAGTAGTAGACAGACAGGGGCCACTAGCAATCAGCCCCAGCATTTT. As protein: CASSRQTGATSNQPQHF.

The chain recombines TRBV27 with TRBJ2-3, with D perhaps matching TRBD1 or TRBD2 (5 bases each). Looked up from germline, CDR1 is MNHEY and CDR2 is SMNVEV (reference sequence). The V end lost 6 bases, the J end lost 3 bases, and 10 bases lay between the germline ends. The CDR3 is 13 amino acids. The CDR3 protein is CASSWDVTDTQYF. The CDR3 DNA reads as TGTGCCAGCAGCTGGGACGTTACAGATACGCAGTATTTT.

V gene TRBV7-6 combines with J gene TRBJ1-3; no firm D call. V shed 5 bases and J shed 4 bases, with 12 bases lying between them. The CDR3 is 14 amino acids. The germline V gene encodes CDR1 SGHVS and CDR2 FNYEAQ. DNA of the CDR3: TGTGCCAGCAGCCTCCCTTCGGAGGGAAACACCATATATTTT. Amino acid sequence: CASSLPSEGNTIYF.

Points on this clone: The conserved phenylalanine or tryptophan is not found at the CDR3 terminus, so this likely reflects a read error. CDR3 loop: CASSIAGTSGGRAKNIQYL. CDR3 sequence (DNA): TGTGCCAGCAGCATAGCGGGGACTAGCGGGGGGCGAGCCAAAAACATTCAGTACCTC. V gene TRBV7-9 combines with J gene TRBJ2-4; TRBD2 matches at 15 bases. Germline-derived CDR1 and CDR2 are SEHNR and FQNEAQ (reference sequence). This CDR3 contains 19 residues.

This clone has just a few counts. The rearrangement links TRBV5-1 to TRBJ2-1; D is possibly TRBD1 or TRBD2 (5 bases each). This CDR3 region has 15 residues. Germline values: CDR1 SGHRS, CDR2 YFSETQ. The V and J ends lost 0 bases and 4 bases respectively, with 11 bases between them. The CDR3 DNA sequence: TGCGCCAGCAGCTTGGCTGGGACGGGTTACAATGAGCAGTTCTTC. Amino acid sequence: CASSLAGTGYNEQFF.

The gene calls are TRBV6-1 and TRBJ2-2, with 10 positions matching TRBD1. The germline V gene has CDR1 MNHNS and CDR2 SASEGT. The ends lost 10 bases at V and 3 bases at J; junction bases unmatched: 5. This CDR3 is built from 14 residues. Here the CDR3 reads CATSGQGHTGELFF. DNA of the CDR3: TGTGCCACCTCGGGACAGGGGCACACCGGGGAGCTGTTTTTT.

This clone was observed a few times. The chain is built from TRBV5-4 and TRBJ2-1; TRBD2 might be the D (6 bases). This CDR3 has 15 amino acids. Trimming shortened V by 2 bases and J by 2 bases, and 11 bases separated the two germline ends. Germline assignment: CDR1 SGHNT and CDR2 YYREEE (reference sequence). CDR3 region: CASSLGGSAYNEQFF. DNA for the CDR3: TGTGCCAGCAGCTTAGGAGGGAGTGCCTACAATGAGCAGTTCTTC.

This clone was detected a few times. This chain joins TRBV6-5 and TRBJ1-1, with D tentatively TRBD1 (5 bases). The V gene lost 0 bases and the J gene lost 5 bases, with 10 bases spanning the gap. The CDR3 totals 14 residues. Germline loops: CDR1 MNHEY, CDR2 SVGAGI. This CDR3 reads CASSYSQGRTEAFF. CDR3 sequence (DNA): TGTGCCAGCAGTTACTCGCAGGGAAGGACTGAAGCTTTCTTT.

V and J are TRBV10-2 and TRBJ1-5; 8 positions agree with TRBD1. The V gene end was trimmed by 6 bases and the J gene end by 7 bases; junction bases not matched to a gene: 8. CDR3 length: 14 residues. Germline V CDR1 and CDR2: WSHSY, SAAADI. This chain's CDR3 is CASRLGQGVQPQHF. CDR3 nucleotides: TGCGCCAGCAGATTAGGACAGGGCGTACAGCCCCAGCATTTT.

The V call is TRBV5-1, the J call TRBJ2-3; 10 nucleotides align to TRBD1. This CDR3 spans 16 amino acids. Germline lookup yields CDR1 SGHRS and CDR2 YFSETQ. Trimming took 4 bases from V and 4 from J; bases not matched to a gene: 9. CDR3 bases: TGCGCCAGCAGCCCCGGGACAGGGGTGAGAGCAGATACGCAGTATTTT. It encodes CASSPGTGVRADTQYF.

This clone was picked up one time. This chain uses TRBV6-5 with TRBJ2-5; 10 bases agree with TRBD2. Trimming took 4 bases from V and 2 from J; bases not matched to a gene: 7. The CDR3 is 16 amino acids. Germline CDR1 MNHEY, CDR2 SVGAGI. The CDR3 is CASSLLSGRAQETQYF. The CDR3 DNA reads TGTGCCAGCAGTTTGCTAAGCGGGAGGGCACAAGAGACCCAGTACTTC.

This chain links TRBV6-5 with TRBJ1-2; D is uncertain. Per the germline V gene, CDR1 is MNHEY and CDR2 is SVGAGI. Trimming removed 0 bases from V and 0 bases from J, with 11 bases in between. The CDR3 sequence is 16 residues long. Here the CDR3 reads CASSYSGMTSNYGYTF. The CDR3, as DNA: TGTGCCAGCAGTTACTCAGGGATGACTTCTAACTATGGCTACACCTTC.

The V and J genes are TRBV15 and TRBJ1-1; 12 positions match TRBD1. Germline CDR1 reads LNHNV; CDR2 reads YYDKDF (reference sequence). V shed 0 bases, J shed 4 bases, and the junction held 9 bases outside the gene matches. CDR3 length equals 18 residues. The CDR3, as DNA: TGTGCCACCAGCAGAGATCTTACGGGACAGGGGGCGAGCACTGAAGCTTTCTTT. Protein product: CATSRDLTGQGASTEAFF.